The next 8 T cell receptor beta chains were all read from a single sample in a study of cytomegalovirus exposure and HLA in healthy donors. PCR employed 60 Vbeta and 13 Jbeta primers. Here immunoSEQ multiplex PCR was the method, and the copy in TCRdb shows in-frame clones only, minus some. The sample records 150,000 to 200,000 clones, 85% being singletons. The sample comprised PBMCs. These receptors came from a woman aged 50 to 65 in good health and CMV-seronegative.

The V call is TRBV6-1, the J call TRBJ2-1, with a weak D call TRBD2 (5 bases). Per germline, CDR1 MNHNS and CDR2 SASEGT. The CDR3 has 15 amino acids. The V end lost 5 bases, the J end lost 6 bases, and 17 bases lay between the germline ends. This CDR3 is CASSMGFAGLNEQFF. CDR3 coding DNA: TGTGCCAGCAGTATGGGGTTCGCCGGACTCAATGAGCAGTTCTTC.

As DNA, the CDR3 is TGTGCCAGCAGTGACTCGAAAGTTTCAGGGATTGCCGGGGAGCTGTTTTTT. Its protein product is CASSDSKVSGIAGELFF. This sequence joins TRBV6-4 and TRBJ2-2; D possibly corresponds to TRBD1 (5 bases). Germline assignment: CDR1 MRHNA and CDR2 SNTAGT. V lost 0 bases and J 6 bases, leaving 17 bases between the germline ends. This CDR3 spans 17 amino acids.

In nucleotides, the CDR3 is TGCGCCAGCAGCCAAGGTACCGGGCCTTCAAGGGGAAACTATGGCTACACCTTC. Its translation is CASSQGTGPSRGNYGYTF. V is TRBV4-1 and J is TRBJ1-2, with a weak D call TRBD1 (5 bases). The V end was cut by 1 base, the J end by 2 bases, with 20 bases between. CDR1 is MGHRA and CDR2 is YSYEKL in the germline V gene. This CDR3 has 18 residues.

The rearrangement uses TRBV7-9 and TRBJ2-3, with TRBD2 matching 7 bases. CDR3 length: 17 residues. The germline V gene has CDR1 SEHNR and CDR2 FQNEAQ (reference sequence). The V segment lost 0 bases and the J segment 3 bases; nucleotides outside the gene matches: 9. For the CDR3, the DNA is TGTGCCAGCAGCTTAGCGGTGGCTAGCGGACCAACAGATACGCAGTATTTT. This sequence encodes CASSLAVASGPTDTQYF.

CDR3: CASSEGLLAADEQYF. The CDR3 DNA reads as TGTGCCAGCAGTGAAGGACTACTAGCGGCGGACGAGCAGTACTTC. This chain uses TRBV2 with TRBJ2-7, with 8 bases that match TRBD2. Germline lookup yields CDR1 SNHLY and CDR2 FYNNEI. The CDR3 is made up of 15 amino acids. V lost 1 base, J lost 5 bases, and 7 bases stayed unmatched.

V usage is TRBV29-1 and J usage is TRBJ1-1; 12 bases match TRBD1. V lost 5 bases, J lost 7 bases, and 8 bases stayed unmatched. Germline values: CDR1 SQVTM, CDR2 ANQGSEA. This CDR3 spans 14 amino acids. CDR3 bases: TGCAGCGTTACGGGACAGGGGGCGAAGGGTGAAGCTTTCTTT. Protein product: CSVTGQGAKGEAFF. The full variable domain, rest sourced from reference TRBV29-1 and TRBJ1-1, is SAVISQKPSRDICQRGTSLTIQCQVDSQVTMMFWYRQQPGQSLTLIATANQGSEATYESGFVIDKFPISRPNLTFSTLTVSNMSPEDSSIYLCSVTGQGAKGEAFFGQGTRLTVV.

J is TRBJ2-5 and V is TRBV5-1; D is ambiguous. Trimming stripped 4 bases from V and 5 bases from J, with 15 bases between. Looked up from germline, CDR1 is SGHRS and CDR2 is YFSETQ. CDR3 length: 14 residues. This CDR3 reads CASSRINLQETQYF. DNA of the CDR3: TGCGCCAGCAGCCGTATTAACCTACAGGAGACCCAGTACTTC. Complete variable domain (other parts from reference TRBV5-1 and TRBJ2-5): KAGVTQTPRYLIKTRGQQVTLSCSPISGHRSVSWYQQTPGQGLQFLFEYFSETQRNKGNFPGRFSGRQFSNSRSEMNVSTLELGDSALYLCASSRINLQETQYFGPGTRLLVL.

CDR3 DNA: TGTGCCAGCTCCAGTGCTAATGAAAAACTGTTTTTT. Encoded protein: CASSSANEKLFF. The rearrangement uses TRBV28 and TRBJ1-4; no firm D call. Per germline, CDR1 MDHEN and CDR2 SYDVKM. The V and J ends lost 8 bases and 3 bases respectively, with 7 bases between them. The CDR3 extends over 12 amino acids.